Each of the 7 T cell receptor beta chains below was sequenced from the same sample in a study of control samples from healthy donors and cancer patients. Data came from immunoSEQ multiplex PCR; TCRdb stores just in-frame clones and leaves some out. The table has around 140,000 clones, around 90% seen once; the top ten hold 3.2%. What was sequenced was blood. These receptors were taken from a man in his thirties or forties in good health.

In DNA form, the CDR3 reads TGCAGTGCTAGTTGGGGGACCGGGGAGCTGTTTTTT. The encoded protein is CSASWGTGELFF. The rearrangement uses TRBV20-1 and TRBJ2-2; D tentatively fits TRBD1 or TRBD2 (5 bases each). This CDR3 has 12 amino acids. V lost 3 bases, J lost 5 bases, and 7 bases lay in between. Germline CDR1 and CDR2: DFQATT and SNEGSKA (reference sequence).

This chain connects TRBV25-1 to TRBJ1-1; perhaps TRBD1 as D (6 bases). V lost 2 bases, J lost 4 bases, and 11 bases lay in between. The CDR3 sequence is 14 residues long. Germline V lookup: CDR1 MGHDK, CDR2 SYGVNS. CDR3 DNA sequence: TGTGCCAGCAGTGAACGGGGGGCTCTCACTGAAGCTTTCTTT. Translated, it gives CASSERGALTEAFF.

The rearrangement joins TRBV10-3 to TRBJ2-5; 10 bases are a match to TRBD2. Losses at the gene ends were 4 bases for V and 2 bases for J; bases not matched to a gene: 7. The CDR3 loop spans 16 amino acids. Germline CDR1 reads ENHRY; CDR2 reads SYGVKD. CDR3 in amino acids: CAISGPSGGKQETQYF. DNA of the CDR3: TGTGCCATCAGTGGCCCTAGCGGGGGCAAACAAGAGACCCAGTACTTC.

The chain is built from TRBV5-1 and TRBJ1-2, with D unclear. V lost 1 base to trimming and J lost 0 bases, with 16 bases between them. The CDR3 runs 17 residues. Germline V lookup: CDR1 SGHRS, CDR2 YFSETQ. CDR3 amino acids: CASSLRGSSQTNYGYTF. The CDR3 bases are TGCGCCAGCAGCTTGCGGGGAAGTAGTCAAACTAACTATGGCTACACCTTC.

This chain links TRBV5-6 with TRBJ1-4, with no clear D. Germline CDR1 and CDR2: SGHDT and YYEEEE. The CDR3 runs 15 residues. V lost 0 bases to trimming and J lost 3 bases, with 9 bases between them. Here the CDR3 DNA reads TGTGCCAGCAGCTTGGCCCCGGTCGCTAATGAAAAACTGTTTTTT. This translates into CASSLAPVANEKLFF. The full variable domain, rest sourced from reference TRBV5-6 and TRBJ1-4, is DAGVTQSPTHLIKTRGQQVTLRCSPKSGHDTVSWYQQALGQGPQFIFQYYEEEERQRGNFPDRFSGHQFPNYSSELNVNALLLGDSALYLCASSLAPVANEKLFFGSGTQLSVL.

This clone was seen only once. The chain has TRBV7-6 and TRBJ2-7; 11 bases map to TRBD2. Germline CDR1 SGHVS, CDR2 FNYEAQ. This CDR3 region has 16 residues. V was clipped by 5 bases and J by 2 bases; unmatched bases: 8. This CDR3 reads CASSESLAGGPYEQYF. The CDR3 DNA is TGTGCCAGCAGCGAGAGTTTAGCGGGGGGGCCCTACGAGCAGTACTTC.

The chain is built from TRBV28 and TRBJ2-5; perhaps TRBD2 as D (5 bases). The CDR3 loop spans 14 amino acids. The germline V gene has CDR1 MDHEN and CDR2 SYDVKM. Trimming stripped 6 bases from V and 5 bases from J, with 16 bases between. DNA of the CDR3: TGTGCCAGCAGACCTACGGGGATGGGGGAGACCCAGTACTTC. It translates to CASRPTGMGETQYF.